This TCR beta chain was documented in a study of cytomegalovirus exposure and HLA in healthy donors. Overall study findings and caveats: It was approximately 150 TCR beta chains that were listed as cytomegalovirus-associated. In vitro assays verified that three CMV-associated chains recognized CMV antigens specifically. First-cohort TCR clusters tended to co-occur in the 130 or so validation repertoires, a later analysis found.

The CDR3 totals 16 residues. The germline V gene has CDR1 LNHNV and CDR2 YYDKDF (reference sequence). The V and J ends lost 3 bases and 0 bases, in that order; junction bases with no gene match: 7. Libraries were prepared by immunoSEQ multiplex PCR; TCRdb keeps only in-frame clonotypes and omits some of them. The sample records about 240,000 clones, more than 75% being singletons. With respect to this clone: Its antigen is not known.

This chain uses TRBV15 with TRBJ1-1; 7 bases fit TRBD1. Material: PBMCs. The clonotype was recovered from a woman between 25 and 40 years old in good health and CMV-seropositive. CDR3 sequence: CATSREGTVMNTEAFF. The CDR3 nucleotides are TGTGCCACCAGCAGGGAGGGGACAGTCATGAACACTGAAGCTTTCTTT.